This is a list of T cell receptor beta chains from one sample in a study of shared clonotypes between healthy human individuals. Only in-frame clones appear in the TCRdb table, and some are missing; sequencing was by immunoSEQ multiplex PCR. The sample has around 2,000,000 clones, around 96% seen once; the top ten hold 1% to 1.5%. The specimen was naive CD8+ T cells sorted from blood. These receptors were obtained from a man aged 18 to 29 in good health. Each CDR3 is given with its conserved first and last residue. A D gene is named only where the DNA matches it firmly. Clone size is not always given. Where it is, it says once, few, many or a class for expanded clones.

D | J | V | size | CDR3 | DNA
TRBD2 | TRBJ2-1 | TRBV6-5 | - | CASSYRGLAGGEQFF | TGTGCCAGCAGTTACAGAGGACTAGCGGGAGGTGAGCAGTTCTTC
- | TRBJ2-5 | TRBV4-1 | - | CASSQDFGNYQETQYF | TGCGCCAGCAGCCAAGATTTCGGCAATTACCAAGAGACCCAGTACTTC
TRBD1 | TRBJ2-7 | TRBV4-1 | - | CASSPSDRGSYEQYF | TGCGCCAGCAGCCCTTCGGACAGGGGTTCCTACGAGCAGTACTTC
TRBD1 | TRBJ2-7 | TRBV19 | - | CATGYGTGDYEQYF | TGTGCCACGGGTTACGGGACAGGGGACTACGAGCAGTACTTC
- | TRBJ2-7 | TRBV10-2 | - | CASMAGGDEQYF | TGCGCCAGCATGGCCGGGGGCGACGAGCAGTACTTC
TRBD2 | TRBJ2-1 | TRBV13 | - | CASSLVAGAGNEQFF | TGTGCCAGCAGCTTAGTTGCGGGAGCGGGCAATGAGCAGTTCTTC
- | TRBJ2-7 | TRBV9 | - | CASSVGTASYEQYF | TGTGCCAGCAGCGTTGGGACGGCCTCCTACGAGCAGTACTTC
- | TRBJ2-7 | TRBV11-2 | - | CASSLFASYEQYF | TGTGCCAGCAGCTTATTTGCGTCCTACGAGCAGTACTTC
- | TRBJ2-2 | TRBV11-2 | - | CASSLDPGPTGELFF | TGTGCCAGCAGCTTAGATCCTGGGCCCACCGGGGAGCTGTTTTTT
- | TRBJ2-1 | TRBV29-1 | once | CSVDTGLYNEQFF | TGCAGCGTTGATACGGGACTTTACAATGAGCAGTTCTTC
- | TRBJ1-6 | TRBV5-4 | - | CASSFWQGEGYGSPLHF | TGTGCCAGCAGCTTTTGGCAGGGAGAGGGATACGGGTCACCCCTCCACTTT
- | TRBJ2-2 | TRBV10-1 | - | CASSVGRYTGELFF | TGCGCCAGCAGTGTAGGGCGGTACACCGGGGAGCTGTTTTTT
- | TRBJ1-1 | TRBV4-1 | - | CASSQDWGGNTEAFF | TGCGCCAGCAGCCAAGATTGGGGCGGGAACACTGAAGCTTTCTTT
TRBD2 | TRBJ2-1 | TRBV2 | - | CASRMASGSDSYNEQFF | TGTGCCAGCAGGATGGCTAGCGGATCCGACTCCTACAATGAGCAGTTCTTC
- | TRBJ2-2 | TRBV9 | - | CASSVPPEPTGELFF | TGTGCCAGCAGCGTACCGCCCGAACCCACCGGGGAGCTGTTTTTT
- | TRBJ2-7 | TRBV12-2 | - | CASRLARRDFSGPTYEQYF | TGTGCAAGTCGCTTAGCGAGAAGGGACTTTAGCGGGCCGACCTACGAGCAGTACTTC
TRBD2 | TRBJ2-3 | TRBV10-3 | - | CAISLAGITSTDTQYF | TGTGCCATCAGCCTAGCGGGGATAACTAGCACAGATACGCAGTATTTT
TRBD1 | TRBJ2-3 | TRBV5-1 | - | CASSPWTGGTDTQYF | TGCGCCAGCAGCCCCTGGACAGGGGGCACAGATACGCAGTATTTT
TRBD1 | TRBJ2-2 | TRBV11-3 | - | CASSLYRGNTGELFF | TGTGCCAGCAGCCTCTACAGGGGGAACACCGGGGAGCTGTTTTTT
TRBD2 | TRBJ2-3 | TRBV5-4 | once | CASSRPGTSGSADTQYF | TGTGCCAGCAGCCGTCCCGGGACTAGCGGGAGTGCAGATACGCAGTATTTT
TRBD1 | TRBJ2-7 | TRBV19 | - | CASSIPGQGVYEQYF | TGTGCCAGTAGTATCCCCGGACAGGGGGTCTACGAGCAGTACTTC
- | TRBJ2-5 | TRBV27 | - | CATGWETQYF | TGTGCCACCGGGTGGGAGACCCAGTACTTC
- | TRBJ2-1 | TRBV2 | - | CASSPLVSGIYNEQFF | TGTGCCAGCAGCCCCCTTGTGAGCGGCATTTACAATGAGCAGTTCTTC
- | TRBJ2-7 | TRBV5-5 | - | CASSLAGPDYEQYF | TGTGCCAGCAGCTTGGCGGGGCCTGACTACGAGCAGTACTTC
- | TRBJ2-7 | TRBV10-3 | - | CAITSDVRYEQYF | TGTGCCATCACCTCGGATGTCCGGTACGAGCAGTACTTC
TRBD1 | TRBJ2-2 | TRBV11-2 | - | CASSYSFGTGVTGELFF | TGTGCCAGCAGCTATTCGTTCGGGACAGGGGTCACCGGGGAGCTGTTTTTT
- | TRBJ2-7 | TRBV29-1 | - | CSVDVGGNSYEQYF | TGCAGCGTTGACGTCGGCGGTAATTCCTACGAGCAGTACTTC
TRBD2 | TRBJ2-7 | TRBV4-1 | once | CASSQVRTSGNHEQYF | TGCGCCAGCAGCCAAGTTCGGACTAGCGGGAACCACGAGCAGTACTTC
TRBD1 | TRBJ2-7 | TRBV6-1 | - | CASRGTGAYEQYF | TGTGCCAGCAGGGGGACAGGAGCCTACGAGCAGTACTTC
TRBD2 | TRBJ2-7 | TRBV29-1 | - | CSVAGGLGYEQYF | TGCAGCGTTGCGGGGGGACTCGGCTACGAGCAGTACTTC
- | TRBJ1-2 | TRBV27 | few | CASSLSAGAVGYTF | TGTGCCAGCAGTTTATCTGCGGGGGCTGTTGGCTACACCTTC
- | TRBJ2-2 | TRBV19 | once | CASSWTAPGELFF | TGTGCCAGTAGTTGGACGGCCCCAGGGGAGCTGTTTTTT
- | TRBJ1-4 | TRBV9 | - | CASSGLQGGEEKLFF | TGTGCCAGCAGCGGACTACAGGGTGGAGAGGAAAAACTGTTTTTT
- | TRBJ2-5 | TRBV5-6 | once | CASSLGRRGETQYF | TGTGCCAGCAGCCTGGGGAGACGTGGAGAGACCCAGTACTTC
- | TRBJ1-4 | TRBV10-2 | - | CASLEKGQLFF | TGCGCCAGCCTCGAGAAAGGACAGCTGTTTTTT
TRBD2 | TRBJ2-1 | TRBV10-3 | - | CAISESGLAGNEQFF | TGTGCCATCAGTGAGTCTGGACTAGCGGGCAATGAGCAGTTCTTC
- | TRBJ2-7 | TRBV30 | - | CAWSFGPGATYEQYF | TGTGCCTGGAGTTTTGGTCCGGGGGCAACCTACGAGCAGTACTTC
TRBD1 | TRBJ2-5 | TRBV7-6 | - | CASSEDRGRETQYF | TGTGCCAGCAGCGAGGACAGGGGGCGCGAGACCCAGTACTTC
TRBD2 | TRBJ2-1 | TRBV14 | - | CASSFLAGVRNEQFF | TGTGCCAGCAGTTTTCTAGCGGGAGTGAGGAATGAGCAGTTCTTC
TRBD1 | TRBJ2-5 | TRBV6-1 | - | CASSDLMTGGFETQYF | TGTGCCAGCAGTGACTTGATGACAGGGGGCTTCGAGACCCAGTACTTC
- | TRBJ1-1 | TRBV7-6 | - | CASSFGDGTEAFF | TGTGCCAGCAGCTTCGGGGACGGCACTGAAGCTTTCTTT
- | TRBJ1-5 | TRBV25-1 | - | CASSECRGSNQPQHF | TGTGCCAGCAGTGAATGTAGGGGAAGCAATCAGCCCCAGCATTTT
- | TRBJ2-2 | TRBV15 | - | CATSSGGGYYYTGELFF | TGTGCCACCAGCTCCGGGGGTGGATACTACTACACCGGGGAGCTGTTTTTT
- | TRBJ2-1 | TRBV7-2 | - | CASSWGLYNEQFF | TGTGCCAGCAGCTGGGGACTCTACAATGAGCAGTTCTTC
- | TRBJ2-4 | TRBV7-2 | once | CASSLESWTSKNIQYF | TGTGCCAGCAGCTTAGAATCTTGGACCTCGAAAAACATTCAGTACTTC
TRBD2 | TRBJ2-1 | TRBV11-2 | - | CASSASGHSYNEQFF | TGTGCCAGCAGCGCTAGCGGGCATTCCTACAATGAGCAGTTCTTC
TRBD2 | TRBJ2-1 | TRBV4-1 | - | CASSQQRDFPGNEQFF | TGCGCCAGCAGCCAACAGCGGGACTTCCCGGGGAATGAGCAGTTCTTC
- | TRBJ1-1 | TRBV7-9 | - | CASSTNLGERVGTEAFF | TGTGCCAGCAGCACAAATCTGGGGGAGAGGGTTGGTACTGAAGCTTTCTTT
- | TRBJ1-1 | TRBV19 | few | CATRDTLTEAFF | TGTGCCACGAGGGACACACTCACTGAAGCTTTCTTT
TRBD2 | TRBJ2-5 | TRBV7-8 | - | CASSPLGGGALETQYF | TGTGCCAGCAGCCCCCTCGGCGGGGGGGCTTTGGAGACCCAGTACTTC
- | TRBJ2-7 | TRBV6-6 | - | CASSYSEGLYEQYF | TGTGCCAGCAGTTACTCGGAGGGGCTCTACGAGCAGTACTTC
- | TRBJ2-1 | TRBV4-3 | - | CASSQEGSVIYNEQFF | TGCGCCAGCAGCCAAGAGGGTAGCGTAATATACAATGAGCAGTTCTTC